The source of this T cell receptor beta chain is a study of beta chain features in type 1 diabetes. On this clone itself: What it binds is unknown.

V trimming: 2 bases; J trimming: 10 bases; junction bases outside the gene matches: 7. Looked up from germline, CDR1 is MNHEY and CDR2 is SVGAGI. This CDR3 has 15 residues. General study results and limits: For Type 1 diabetes patients, all four CD4+ subsets carried TCRB CDR3s that were moderately but significantly shorter.

Of the isolated RNA, all was reverse transcribed, and so the sequenced material was expressed TCRB transcripts. Only in-frame clones appear in the TCRdb table, and some are missing; sequencing was by immunoSEQ multiplex PCR. The sample yields about 140,000 clones, about 9.7% seen once. The chain joins TRBV6-5 to TRBJ1-6, with TRBD1 matching over 8 bases. The clonotype was recovered from a middle-aged woman in good health. The sample consisted of central memory CD4+ T cells from blood. The CDR3 nucleotides read TGTGCCAGCAGTTACCTAGGACAGGGAAGATCACCCCTCCACTTT. Residues: CASSYLGQGRSPLHF.